These 24 T cell receptor beta chains originate from one sample sequenced in a study of immune characterization of retroperitoneal liposarcoma. TCRdb reprocessed the PCR reads via MiXCR and lists one record per CDR3 protein. Among 10,000 to 11,000 distinct CDR3 sequences listed, 20% to 30% were seen once. The source material was blood. The source of these receptors is a male donor with retroperitoneal liposarcoma.

This clonotype has at least ten counts. The chain has TRBV7-7 and TRBJ2-1; the D is unclear. V lost 11 bases, J lost 8 bases, and 19 bases lay in between. Germline V gene sequence: CDR1 SSHAT, CDR2 FNYEAQ (reference sequence). This CDR3 region has 13 residues. CDR3 amino acids: CAWGLRREDEQFF. As DNA, the CDR3 is TGTGCCTGGGGTTTGCGGCGCGAGGATGAGCAGTTCTTC.

This clonotype is medium-sized within its sample. This rearrangement joins TRBV12-3 or TRBV12-4 to TRBJ2-3; D is perhaps TRBD1 (5 bases). Trimming stripped 7 bases from V and 3 bases from J, with 8 bases between. The CDR3 sequence is 12 residues long. CDR3 bases: TGTGCCAGCAACTCAGGGACAGATACGCAGTATTTT. It translates to CASNSGTDTQYF.

This chain connects TRBV5-6 to TRBJ2-5, with 7 bases that match TRBD2. This CDR3 region has 15 residues. V dropped 3 bases and J dropped 5; count of bases not matched to a gene: 10. Germline-derived CDR1 and CDR2 are SGHDT and YYEEEE. In nucleotides, the CDR3 is TGTGCCAGCAGCTCACAGCGGGACTTAGGGGAGACCCAGTACTTC. Translating it yields CASSSQRDLGETQYF.

This clonotype was counted at least ten times. The chain has TRBV6-5 and TRBJ2-3; D might be TRBD1 or TRBD2, each matching 5 bases. Germline values: CDR1 MNHEY, CDR2 SVGAGI. This CDR3 is 14 amino acids long. V was shortened by 2 bases and J by 2 bases, with 8 bases between the two germline ends. DNA for the CDR3: TGTGCCAGCAGTTACCGGGACCCCACAGATACGCAGTATTTT. This codes for CASSYRDPTDTQYF.

In this sample, this clonotype turned up many times. The V gene is TRBV6-1, the J gene TRBJ2-5; D is unresolved. Trimming removed 6 bases from V and 2 bases from J, with 7 bases in between. Germline V CDR1 and CDR2: MNHNS, SASEGT. The CDR3 runs to 12 residues. CDR3 nucleotides: TGTGCCAGCAGCCAACAACAAGAGACCCAGTACTTC. The encoded protein is CASSQQQETQYF.

This clonotype was observed at least ten times. The rearrangement links TRBV7-2 to TRBJ2-1; possible D gene TRBD2, 6 bases. This CDR3 contains 15 residues. Germline V CDR1 and CDR2: SGHTA, FQGNSA. The germline V and J ends were trimmed by 1 base and 10 bases, with 17 bases remaining between them. In nucleotides, the CDR3 is TGTGCCAGCAGCTTAGATAGGCAGCGGGTGTTCGAGCAGTTCTTC. Protein: CASSLDRQRVFEQFF.

The chain links TRBV3-1 to TRBJ1-1; D might be TRBD1 (5 bases). Germline V gene lookup returns CDR1 LGHDT and CDR2 YNNKEL (reference sequence). The CDR3 extends over 14 amino acids. The germline V and J ends were trimmed by 1 base and 6 bases, with 12 bases remaining between them. The CDR3, as DNA: TGTGCCAGCAGCCAAGTCGGCGGGGGGTCTGAAGCTTTCTTT. Translating gives CASSQVGGGSEAFF.

This clonotype came up many times. The chain employs TRBV6-1 and TRBJ2-2; TRBD2 aligns across 12 bases. Germline V gives CDR1 MNHNS, CDR2 SASEGT. This CDR3 contains 16 residues. J lost 7 bases, V lost 6 bases, and 9 bases had no gene match. CDR3 protein: CASSRRPSGGGGELFF. The CDR3 DNA is TGTGCCAGCAGCCGGCGTCCTAGCGGGGGGGGCGGGGAGCTGTTTTTT.

This clonotype was seen repeatedly, ten times or more. This chain uses TRBV7-7 with TRBJ2-1, with D hard to call. The CDR3 is 16 residues long. CDR1 and CDR2 (germline): SSHAT, FNYEAQ (reference sequence). Trimming removed 1 base at V and 2 bases at J, with 12 bases between. The CDR3, as DNA: TGTGCCAGCAGCTTAGAGTTAGCTTCAGCCTACAATGAGCAGTTCTTC. Its translation: CASSLELASAYNEQFF.

This chain connects TRBV6-1 to TRBJ2-2; no clear D gene. The CDR3 runs to 15 residues. Between the trimmed V and J ends, which lost 7 bases and 5 bases, there was a span of 17 bases. The germline V gene encodes CDR1 MNHNS and CDR2 SASEGT. CDR3 region: CASTLVVGFTGELFF. Written as DNA, the CDR3 is TGTGCCAGCACCCTTGTTGTAGGGTTTACCGGGGAGCTGTTTTTT.

This clonotype is medium-sized in the sample. J is TRBJ2-1 and V is TRBV6-6; possibly TRBD2 for D (5 bases). Per the germline V gene, CDR1 is MNHNY and CDR2 is SVGAGI (reference sequence). V was shortened by 0 bases and J by 6 bases, with 12 bases between the two germline ends. The CDR3 covers 15 residues. For the CDR3, the DNA is TGTGCCAGCAGTTACTCGAAAAGCGGAGGCAATGAGCAGTTCTTC. Amino acids: CASSYSKSGGNEQFF.

Only a few counts were recorded for this clonotype. This chain connects TRBV6-5 to TRBJ1-5, with D perhaps matching TRBD1 (5 bases). V was cut by 10 bases and J by 3 bases, with 13 bases left in between. This CDR3 is built from 13 residues. Per germline, CDR1 MNHEY and CDR2 SVGAGI. CDR3 DNA sequence: TGTGCCACCCAAACAGGAGTCAATCAGCCCCAGCATTTT. It specifies CATQTGVNQPQHF.

By frequency in the sample, this clonotype is medium-sized. The CDR3 loop is CASSFAGYQETQYF. In DNA form, the CDR3 reads TGTGCCAGCAGTTTCGCGGGGTACCAAGAGACCCAGTACTTC. J is TRBJ2-5 and V is TRBV12-3 or TRBV12-4; tentative D call: TRBD2 (6 bases). Trimming shortened V by 3 bases and J by 0 bases, and 8 bases separated the two germline ends. CDR3 length equals 14 residues.

This clonotype has a count of ten or more. The chain couples TRBV12-3 or TRBV12-4 to TRBJ2-1; tentatively, D is TRBD2 (6 bases). V lost 6 bases and J 8 bases, leaving 17 bases between the germline ends. This CDR3 is 14 amino acids long. The CDR3 sequence is CASRGSGGGDEQFF. The CDR3 DNA sequence: TGTGCCAGCAGGGGGTCCGGGGGAGGAGATGAGCAGTTCTTC.

The genes are TRBV7-6 and TRBJ2-1; TRBD1 is a possible D gene (5 bases). Trimming removed 3 bases at V and 10 bases at J, with 16 bases between. This CDR3 is built from 14 residues. CDR1 and CDR2 (germline): SGHVS, FNYEAQ. CDR3 bases: TGTGCCAGCAGCTTCTCCGTGGGGCGAGGCGAGCAGTTCTTC. Protein product: CASSFSVGRGEQFF.

The V gene is TRBV6-1, the J gene TRBJ1-2; 11 bases are a match to TRBD1. V trimming: 1 base; J trimming: 5 bases; junction bases outside the gene matches: 9. Germline CDR1 is MNHNS and CDR2 is SASEGT. The CDR3 covers 17 residues. CDR3 region: CASSEEADRGLFYGYTF. The CDR3 DNA reads TGTGCCAGCAGTGAAGAGGCGGACAGGGGGCTTTTTTATGGCTACACCTTC.

This clonotype ranks as medium-sized. The rearrangement links TRBV12-3 or TRBV12-4 to TRBJ2-3; the D gene is possibly TRBD2 (7 bases). V was cut by 6 bases and J by 3 bases, with 19 bases left in between. This CDR3 spans 16 amino acids. CDR3 sequence (DNA): TGTGCCAGCAGCCTTGGACTAGGGGGATTTACAGATACGCAGTATTTT. Translating it yields CASSLGLGGFTDTQYF.

The table lists this clonotype with a few counts. The chain carries TRBV6-1 and TRBJ2-4; 9 positions agree with TRBD1. Germline trimming cut 6 bases from V and 9 bases from J; bases unmatched to any gene: 3. There are 12 residues in the CDR3. Germline V gene sequence: CDR1 MNHNS, CDR2 SASEGT. The CDR3 spells CASSGTGSIQYF. The CDR3 DNA is TGTGCCAGCAGCGGGACAGGGAGCATTCAGTACTTC.

In this sample, this clonotype turned up a few times. V is TRBV6-1 and J is TRBJ1-5, with D hard to call. Germline CDR1 is MNHNS and CDR2 is SASEGT. V lost 1 base and J lost 0, with 10 bases in between. The CDR3 consists of 16 residues. The CDR3, as DNA: TGTGCCAGCAGTGAAGGGTTCCCGTATAGCAATCAGCCCCAGCATTTT. This codes for CASSEGFPYSNQPQHF.

Relative to its sample, this clonotype is medium-sized. V and J are TRBV6-1 and TRBJ2-2; the D gene could be TRBD1 or TRBD2 (6 bases each). The CDR3 sequence is 16 residues long. CDR1 is MNHNS and CDR2 is SASEGT in the germline V gene. The V and J ends lost 6 bases and 2 bases respectively, with 16 bases between them. The CDR3 loop is CASRGGLRANTGELFF. The CDR3 DNA reads as TGTGCCAGCAGGGGGGGCTTGAGGGCTAACACCGGGGAGCTGTTTTTT.

This clonotype came up many times. CDR3 nucleotide sequence: TGTGCCAGCAGCCCTTGGACGCTTGAAGCTTTCTTT. Protein sequence: CASSPWTLEAFF. The chain uses TRBV11-1 and TRBJ1-1; D is unclear. V dropped 5 bases and J dropped 7 bases, with 11 bases sitting between them. CDR3 length equals 12 residues. Germline V gives CDR1 SGHAT, CDR2 FQDESV (reference sequence).

The chain links TRBV29-1 to TRBJ1-1; 7 bases line up with TRBD1. CDR3 length: 12 amino acids. Germline CDR1 reads SQVTM; CDR2 reads ANQGSEA. Losses at the gene ends were 7 bases for V and 3 bases for J; bases not matched to a gene: 5. This CDR3 is CSGGQVYTEAFF. As DNA, the CDR3 is TGCAGCGGAGGACAGGTCTACACTGAAGCTTTCTTT.

By its share, this clonotype is medium-sized. The rearrangement links TRBV11-3 to TRBJ1-1, with a weak D call TRBD1 (5 bases). Germline V lookup: CDR1 SGHNT, CDR2 YENEEA. Trimming left V 11 bases short and J 1 base short, with 11 bases between. CDR3 size: 12 residues. CDR3: CAPPGGNTEAFF. CDR3 nucleotide sequence: TGTGCCCCGCCGGGGGGGAACACTGAAGCTTTCTTT. The full variable domain, completed using reference TRBV11-3 and TRBJ1-1, is EAGVVQSPRYKIIEKKQPVAFWCNPISGHNTLYWYLQNLGQGPELLIRYENEEAVDDSQLPKDRFSAERLKGVDSTLKIQPAELGDSAVYLCAPPGGNTEAFFGQGTRLTVV.

V usage is TRBV6-1 and J usage is TRBJ2-1; a weak D match, TRBD1 (6 bases). The germline CDR1 and CDR2 sequences are MNHNS and SASEGT. The CDR3 contains 15 residues. Trimming left V 0 bases short and J 10 bases short, with 16 bases between. The CDR3 protein is CASSEATGDSYEQFF. CDR3 DNA sequence: TGTGCCAGCAGTGAAGCGACAGGCGACTCCTACGAGCAGTTCTTC.